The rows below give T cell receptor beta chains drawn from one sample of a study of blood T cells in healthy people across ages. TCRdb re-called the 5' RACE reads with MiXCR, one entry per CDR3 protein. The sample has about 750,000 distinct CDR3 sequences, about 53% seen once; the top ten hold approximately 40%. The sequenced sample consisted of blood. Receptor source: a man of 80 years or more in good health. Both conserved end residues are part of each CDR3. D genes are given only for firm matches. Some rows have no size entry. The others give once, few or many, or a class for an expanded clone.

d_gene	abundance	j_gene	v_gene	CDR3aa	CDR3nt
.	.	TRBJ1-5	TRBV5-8	CASSAGARNNQPQHF	TGTGCCAGCAGTGCCGGGGCTCGGAACAATCAGCCCCAGCATTTT
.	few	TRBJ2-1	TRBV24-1	CATSDGPGGGSSYNEQFF	TGTGCCACCAGTGATGGACCCGGTGGCGGTAGCTCCTACAATGAGCAGTTCTTC
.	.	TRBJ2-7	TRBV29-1	CSVGPGQISSYEQYF	TGCAGCGTTGGTCCTGGGCAGATAAGCTCCTACGAGCAGTACTTC
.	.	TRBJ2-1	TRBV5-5	CASSRDSSAREQFF	TGTGCCAGCAGCAGGGACTCCTCCGCGAGGGAGCAGTTCTTC
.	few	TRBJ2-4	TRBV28	CASSPGVDKNIQYF	TGTGCCAGCAGTCCAGGGGTGGACAAAAACATTCAGTACTTC
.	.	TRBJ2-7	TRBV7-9	CASSHGLLLFYEQYF	TGTGCCAGCAGCCATGGGCTCCTCCTGTTCTACGAGCAGTACTTC
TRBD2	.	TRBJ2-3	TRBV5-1	CASSPSGRPLVSTDTQYF	TGCGCCAGCAGCCCCAGCGGGAGACCCCTAGTTAGCACAGATACGCAGTATTTT
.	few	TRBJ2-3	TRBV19	CASSTTGTRYAYF	TGTGCCAGTAGTACGACAGGCACCAGATACGCGTATTTT
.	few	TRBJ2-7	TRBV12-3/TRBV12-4	CASRETVSYEQYF	TGTGCCAGCAGGGAGACAGTTTCCTACGAGCAGTACTTC
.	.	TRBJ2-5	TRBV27	CASSWALKGTQYF	TGTGCCAGCAGTTGGGCCCTGAAGGGGACCCAGTACTTC
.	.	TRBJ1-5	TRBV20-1	CSARDGGRGSNQPQHF	TGCAGTGCTAGAGACGGGGGCAGGGGTTCCAATCAGCCCCAGCATTTT
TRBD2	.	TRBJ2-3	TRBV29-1	CSVGGDVGYAYF	TGCAGCGTGGGGGGGGACGTCGGATACGCGTATTTT
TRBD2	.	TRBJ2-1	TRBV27	CASSPLASGRENEQFF	TGTGCCAGCAGTCCTTTGGCTAGCGGGAGAGAGAATGAGCAGTTCTTC
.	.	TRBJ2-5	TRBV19	CASSLTGPPQETQYF	TGTGCCAGTAGTCTAACGGGCCCCCCCCAAGAGACCCAGTACTTC
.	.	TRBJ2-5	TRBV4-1	CASSLGPSGRETQYF	TGCGCCAGCAGCCTGGGCCCTTCTGGGCGAGAGACCCAGTACTTC
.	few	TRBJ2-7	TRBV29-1	CSVVVWREGSYEQYF	TGCAGCGTTGTGGTCTGGCGGGAAGGTTCCTACGAGCAGTACTTC
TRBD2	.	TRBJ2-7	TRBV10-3	CAISRLAGEACEQYF	TGTGCCATCAGCCGACTAGCGGGAGAGGCCTGCGAGCAGTACTTC
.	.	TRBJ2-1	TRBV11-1	CASSELVSSYNEQFF	TGTGCCAGCAGCGAACTAGTGTCGAGCTACAATGAACAGTTCTTC
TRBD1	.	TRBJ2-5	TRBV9	CASSPIAGGQRETQYF	TGTGCCAGCAGCCCTATCGCAGGGGGTCAAAGGGAGACCCAGTACTTC
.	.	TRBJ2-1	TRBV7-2	CASSLVGGPNNEQFF	TGTGCCAGCAGCTTAGTCGGGGGACCCAACAATGAGCAGTTCTTC
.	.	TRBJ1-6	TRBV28	CASTLSTNAPLHF	TGTGCCAGCACTCTATCTACTAACGCACCCCTCCACTTT
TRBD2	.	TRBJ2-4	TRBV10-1	CASREPGLAGDEQYF	TGCGCCAGCAGAGAGCCGGGACTAGCGGGAGATGAGCAGTACTTC
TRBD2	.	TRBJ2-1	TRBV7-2	CASSPAGVSYNEQFF	TGTGCCAGCAGTCCAGCGGGAGTATCCTACAATGAGCAGTTCTTC
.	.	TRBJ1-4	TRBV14	CASSKRGFRNEKLFF	TGTGCCAGCAGCAAACGGGGGTTTAGGAATGAAAAACTGTTTTTT
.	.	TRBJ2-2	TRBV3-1	CASSRRDTISNTGELFF	TGTGCCAGCAGCCGACGGGACACAATCTCGAACACCGGGGAGCTGTTTTTT
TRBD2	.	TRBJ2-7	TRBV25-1	CASSELRLATTYLPYEQYF	TGTGCCAGCAGTGAATTGAGACTAGCGACAACTTATCTTCCCTACGAGCAGTACTTC
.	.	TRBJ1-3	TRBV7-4	CASTQSHSGNTIYF	TGTGCCAGCACCCAGAGCCACTCTGGAAACACCATATATTTT
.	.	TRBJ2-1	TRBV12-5	CASGLGAEGEQFF	TGTGCTAGTGGTTTGGGAGCGGAAGGTGAGCAGTTCTTC
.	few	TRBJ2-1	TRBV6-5	CASSYSTGPLAGSLNEQFF	TGTGCCAGCAGTTACTCGACAGGACCCTTAGCGGGTTCGCTCAATGAGCAGTTCTTC
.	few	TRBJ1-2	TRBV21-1	CAPGGRDRYGYTF	TGTGCCCCAGGTGGCAGGGACCGGTATGGCTACACCTTC
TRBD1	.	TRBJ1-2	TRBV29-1	CSVERVRQGNYGYTF	TGCAGCGTTGAAAGGGTCCGACAGGGGAACTATGGCTACACCTTC
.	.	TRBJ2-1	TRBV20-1	CSASRDLEGEQFF	TGCAGTGCTTCCCGGGATCTGGAGGGTGAGCAGTTCTTC
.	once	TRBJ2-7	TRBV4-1	CASSQGPAGAYEQYF	TGCGCCAGCAGCCAAGGACCAGCGGGTGCCTACGAGCAGTACTTC
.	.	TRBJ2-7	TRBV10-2	CASSYPTEQYF	TGCGCCAGCAGTTATCCGACCGAGCAGTACTTC
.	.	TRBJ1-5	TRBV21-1	CASKWDLNQPQHF	TGTGCCAGCAAGTGGGACCTTAATCAGCCCCAGCATTTT
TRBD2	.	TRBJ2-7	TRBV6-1	CASSTGTSGRARNEQYF	TGTGCCAGCAGTACCGGGACTAGCGGGAGGGCCAGGAACGAGCAGTACTTC
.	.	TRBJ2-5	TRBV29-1	CSVEAAFQETQYF	TGCAGCGTTGAAGCGGCCTTTCAAGAGACCCAGTACTTC
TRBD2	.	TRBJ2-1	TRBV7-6	CASSLAHRTSGETNEQFF	TGTGCCAGCAGCTTAGCGCATAGGACTAGCGGCGAGACCAATGAGCAGTTCTTC
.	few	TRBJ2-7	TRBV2	CASIPDRNSYEQYF	TGTGCCAGCATTCCCGACAGGAACTCCTACGAGCAGTACTTC
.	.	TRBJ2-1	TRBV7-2	CASSLAAERSGRRGNEQFF	TGTGCCAGCAGCTTAGCCGCGGAGAGGAGCGGAAGGCGGGGCAATGAGCAGTTCTTC
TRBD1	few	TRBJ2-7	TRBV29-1	CSVAGQGRKPDEQYF	TGCAGCGTCGCCGGACAGGGGCGAAAACCAGACGAGCAGTACTTC
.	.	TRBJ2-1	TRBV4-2	CASSQDRPSQSSYNEQFF	TGTGCCAGCAGCCAAGATCGCCCTAGCCAAAGCTCCTACAATGAGCAGTTCTTC
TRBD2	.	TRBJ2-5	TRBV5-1	CASRGLAGGQQETQYF	TGCGCCAGCAGGGGACTAGCGGGAGGGCAACAAGAGACCCAGTACTTC
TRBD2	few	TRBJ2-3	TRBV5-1	CASSLDISGSAQYF	TGCGCCAGCAGCTTGGATATTAGCGGGAGCGCGCAGTATTTT
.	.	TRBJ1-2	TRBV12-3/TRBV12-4	CASRIEGSAGYTF	TGTGCCAGCCGTATAGAGGGGAGCGCTGGCTACACCTTC
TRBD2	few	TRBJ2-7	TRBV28	CASSDPSLAGLSYEQYF	TGTGCCAGCAGTGATCCCTCCCTAGCGGGCCTCTCCTACGAGCAGTACTTT
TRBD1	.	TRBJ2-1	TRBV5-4	CASSRDSQTNEQFF	TGTGCCAGCAGCCGGGACAGCCAGACCAATGAGCAGTTCTTC
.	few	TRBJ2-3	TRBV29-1	CSGFRDRQYF	TGCAGTGGTTTTCGGGATAGGCAGTATTTT
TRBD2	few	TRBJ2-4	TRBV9	CASRGGTSNIQYF	TGTGCCAGCAGGGGAGGGACCTCTAACATTCAGTACTTC
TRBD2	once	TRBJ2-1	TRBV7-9	CASSRRLAGSNNEQFF	TGTGCCAGCAGCCGTCGCTTAGCGGGATCCAACAATGAGCAGTTCTTC
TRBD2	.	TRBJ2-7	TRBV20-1	CSAEARASGGNEQYF	TGCAGTGCCGAAGCCCGGGCCTCGGGGGGGAATGAGCAGTACTTC
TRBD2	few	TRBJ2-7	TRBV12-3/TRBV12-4	CASSFASGYEQYF	TGTGCCAGCAGTTTTGCTAGCGGCTACGAGCAGTACTTC
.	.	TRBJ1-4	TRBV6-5	CASRLAGYREKLFF	TGTGCCAGCAGGTTGGCGGGGTATCGAGAAAAACTGTTTTTT
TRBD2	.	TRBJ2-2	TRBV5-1	CASSGLAGHTGELFF	TGCGCCAGCAGTGGACTAGCGGGGCACACCGGGGAGCTGTTTTTT
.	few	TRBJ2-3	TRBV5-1	CASSRGPGADPDTQYF	TGCGCCAGCAGCCGTGGGCCGGGCGCGGACCCAGATACGCAGTATTTT
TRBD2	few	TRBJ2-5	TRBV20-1	CSARDGLAGEKQYF	TGCAGTGCTAGAGACGGACTAGCGGGAGAAAAGCAGTACTTC
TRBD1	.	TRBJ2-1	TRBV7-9	CASSPPDRARGDNEQFF	TGTGCCAGCAGCCCCCCAGACAGGGCTCGAGGAGACAATGAGCAGTTCTTC